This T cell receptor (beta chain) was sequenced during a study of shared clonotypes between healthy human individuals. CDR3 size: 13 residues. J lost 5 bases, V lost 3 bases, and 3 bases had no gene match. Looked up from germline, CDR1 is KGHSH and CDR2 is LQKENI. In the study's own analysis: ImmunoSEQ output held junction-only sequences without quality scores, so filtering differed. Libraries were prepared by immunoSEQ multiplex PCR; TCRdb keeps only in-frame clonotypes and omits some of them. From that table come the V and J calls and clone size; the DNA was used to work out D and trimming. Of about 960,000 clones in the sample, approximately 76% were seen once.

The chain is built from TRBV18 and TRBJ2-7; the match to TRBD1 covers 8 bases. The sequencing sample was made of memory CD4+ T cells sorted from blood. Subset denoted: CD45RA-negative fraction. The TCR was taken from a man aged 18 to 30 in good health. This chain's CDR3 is CASSPSTGDEQYF. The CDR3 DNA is TGTGCCAGCTCACCTTCGACAGGGGACGAGCAGTACTTC. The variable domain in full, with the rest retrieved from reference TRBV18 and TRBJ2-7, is NAGVMQNPRHLVRRRGQEARLRCSPMKGHSHVYWYRQLPEEGLKFMVYLQKENIIDESGMPKERFSAEFPKEGPSILRIQQVVRGDSAAYFCASSPSTGDEQYFGPGTRLTVT.